The 20 T cell receptor beta chains listed next were all sequenced from one sample in a study of neurological immune-mediated disorders. TCRdb processed the 5' RACE reads anew with MiXCR; each CDR3 protein has one entry. In the table there are roughly 18,000 distinct CDR3 sequences, about 30% of which are singletons. Sequenced material: PBMCs. These receptor sequences come from a man aged 45-60 years with HTLV-1-associated myelopathy (HAM/TSP).

The chain combines TRBV7-2 with TRBJ1-1; D is undetermined. Between the trimmed V and J ends, which lost 2 bases and 6 bases, there was a span of 4 bases. The V gene's germline CDR1 is SGHTA and CDR2 FQGNSA. CDR3 length: 11 amino acids. CDR3 nucleotides: TGTGCCAGCAGCTTATATGCTGAAGCTTTCTTT. Translating gives CASSLYAEAFF.

This clonotype was recorded many times. The chain couples TRBV10-3 to TRBJ1-1, with D perhaps matching TRBD1 (6 bases). Trimming removed 4 bases from V and 1 base from J, with 16 bases in between. In germline, CDR1 is ENHRY, CDR2 SYGVKD. The CDR3 is made up of 16 amino acids. The CDR3 coding sequence is TGTGCCATCAGTGTAGGGCAGGGGACCACGAACACTGAAGCTTTCTTT. Its protein product is CAISVGQGTTNTEAFF.

V and J are TRBV11-3 and TRBJ2-1; 8 positions match TRBD2. Germline V gives CDR1 SGHNT, CDR2 YENEEA. V lost 5 bases to trimming and J lost 4 bases; unmatched junction nucleotides: 7. The CDR3 runs 15 residues. CDR3 coding DNA: TGTGCCAGCAGCGAACTAGCGGAGGGGTACAATGAGCAGTTCTTC. The encoded protein is CASSELAEGYNEQFF.

V is TRBV20-1 and J is TRBJ1-2, with D unresolved. The germline V gene encodes CDR1 DFQATT and CDR2 SNEGSKA (reference sequence). The CDR3 sequence is 15 residues long. V shed 5 bases and J shed 0 bases, with 16 bases lying between them. CDR3: CSASQASQPNYGYTF. CDR3 nucleotide sequence: TGCAGTGCTTCCCAGGCCAGCCAGCCTAACTATGGCTACACCTTC.

The rearrangement uses TRBV7-2 and TRBJ1-3, with D tentatively TRBD1 (5 bases). Germline assignment: CDR1 SGHTA and CDR2 FQGNSA. This CDR3 spans 14 amino acids. V gave up 2 bases and J gave up 0 bases, with 5 bases separating them. The CDR3 region has the DNA TGTGCCAGCAGCTTACAGGGCTCTGGAAACACCATATATTTT. Its protein is CASSLQGSGNTIYF.

The CDR3 DNA follows: TGTGCCAGCAGTCCGCGGGAGGCTCGGTACTTC. This codes for CASSPREARYF. This chain links TRBV6-2 or TRBV6-3 with TRBJ2-5, with TRBD2 matching 8 bases. The CDR3 covers 11 residues. The V segment lost 5 bases and the J segment 13 bases; nucleotides outside the gene matches: 6. Germline V gene sequence: CDR1 MNHEY, CDR2 SVGEGT.

The J gene is TRBJ2-7, the V gene TRBV11-2, with D perhaps being TRBD1 or TRBD2 (5 bases each). This CDR3 is 14 amino acids long. Trimming cost V 4 bases and J 0 bases, with 10 bases left between them. The V gene's germline CDR1 is SGHAT and CDR2 FQNNGV. The CDR3 sequence: CASSSRDGSYEQYF. The CDR3, as DNA: TGTGCCAGCAGCTCCCGGGACGGCTCCTACGAGCAGTACTTC.

The J gene is TRBJ1-1, the V gene TRBV19; 7 positions agree with TRBD1. The CDR3 is 15 residues long. Germline-derived CDR1 and CDR2 are LNHDA and SQIVND (reference sequence). With 3 bases clipped from V and 1 base from J, the junction kept 5 bases outside the gene matches. CDR3 residues: CASSMGTGANTEAFF. As DNA, the CDR3 is TGTGCCAGTAGTATGGGAACAGGGGCGAACACTGAAGCTTTCTTT.

This clonotype was picked up a small number of times. The chain is built from TRBV19 and TRBJ1-5; TRBD1 is a possible D gene (6 bases). Germline V CDR1 and CDR2: LNHDA, SQIVND (reference sequence). The germline V and J ends were trimmed by 3 bases and 3 bases, with 15 bases remaining between them. The CDR3 spans 16 residues. The CDR3 DNA sequence: TGTGCCAGTAGTATGGGGGACACCGGTTTCAATCAGCCCCAGCATTTT. It translates to CASSMGDTGFNQPQHF.

This clonotype was recorded a few times. The chain combines TRBV2 with TRBJ2-6; D may be TRBD1 (6 bases). Trimming shortened V by 7 bases and J by 4 bases, and 11 bases separated the two germline ends. CDR1 and CDR2 (germline): SNHLY, FYNNEI. The CDR3 is 14 amino acids. The CDR3 sequence: CASMTGIGANVLTF. The CDR3 bases are TGTGCCAGCATGACAGGAATAGGGGCCAACGTCCTGACTTTC.

The V gene is TRBV28, the J gene TRBJ1-6, with D hard to call. Looked up from germline, CDR1 is MDHEN and CDR2 is SYDVKM. Trimming stripped 3 bases from V and 8 bases from J, with 8 bases between. CDR3 size: 13 residues. In nucleotides, the CDR3 is TGTGCCAGCAGTTTGGAAAGGGATTCACCCCTCCACTTT. As protein: CASSLERDSPLHF.

This clonotype was observed a few times. The chain couples TRBV5-1 to TRBJ1-5; no clear D. CDR3 length equals 16 residues. V dropped 0 bases and J dropped 3 bases, with 13 bases sitting between them. Per the germline V gene, CDR1 is SGHRS and CDR2 is YFSETQ. CDR3 loop: CASSLGAPGVNQPQHF. Written as DNA, the CDR3 is TGCGCCAGCAGCTTGGGGGCCCCGGGAGTCAATCAGCCCCAGCATTTT.

The rearrangement links TRBV2 to TRBJ2-7, with a possible D match to TRBD1 (6 bases). The CDR3 contains 15 residues. V shed 6 bases and J shed 3 bases, with 18 bases lying between them. Germline CDR1 and CDR2: SNHLY and FYNNEI. The CDR3 reads CASRTDRPAYYEQYF. The CDR3 bases are TGTGCCAGCAGGACAGACAGGCCAGCCTACTACGAGCAGTACTTC.

This rearrangement joins TRBV20-1 to TRBJ2-5; 8 bases are shared with TRBD2. Germline lookup yields CDR1 DFQATT and CDR2 SNEGSKA (reference sequence). The CDR3 runs to 15 residues. Trimming cost V 2 bases and J 1 base; bases outside gene matches: 6. CDR3 DNA: TGCAGTGCTAGACGTCGGGAGGGTCCCCAAGAGACCCAGTACTTC. As protein: CSARRREGPQETQYF.

This clonotype was recorded at least ten times. V gene TRBV12-5 combines with J gene TRBJ1-6; possible D gene TRBD1, 5 bases. The V end lost 2 bases, the J end lost 8 bases, and 19 bases lay between the germline ends. This CDR3 is built from 17 residues. The germline gives CDR1 LGHNT, CDR2 FRNRAP. In nucleotides, the CDR3 is TGTGCTAGTGGTTTGAAGGGGTTTGAACCTTCCGATTCACCCCTCCACTTT. Translation gives CASGLKGFEPSDSPLHF.

On this clonotype itself: The conserved closing phenylalanine or tryptophan is absent in this CDR3, likely reflecting a read error. The limits of the CDR3 on the DNA are not certain, so only TCRdb's listed CDR3 is given. The CDR3 sequence is CSAASGGPGSL. The gene calls are TRBV20-1 and TRBJ2-1; TRBD2 is the table's D call, not checked against the DNA. The CDR3 is 11 residues long, ends included. Germline assignment: CDR1 DFQATT and CDR2 SNEGSKA (reference sequence).

This clonotype is medium-sized by share. V is TRBV20-1 and J is TRBJ2-2, with 8 bases that match TRBD1. The ends lost 6 bases at V and 2 bases at J; junction bases unmatched: 17. The CDR3 extends over 18 amino acids. In germline, CDR1 is DFQATT, CDR2 SNEGSKA (reference sequence). The CDR3 DNA follows: TGCAGTGCCCGGACGGACAGGGAACCGGCGGGAAACACCGGGGAGCTGTTTTTT. It encodes CSARTDREPAGNTGELFF.

Worth noting for this clonotype: This clone may be a read error of a much larger clone one base away. The V and J genes are TRBV10-2 and TRBJ1-2; D possibly corresponds to TRBD1 (6 bases). The CDR3 consists of 14 residues. Per the germline V gene, CDR1 is WSHSY and CDR2 is SAAADI. The CDR3, as DNA: TGCGCCAGCAGTGAGAGGGGGACTAACTATGTCTACACCTTC. Translation: CASSERGTNYVYTF.

DNA for the CDR3: TGCAGCGTTGAAAAGTCGGGACTCTCTGGGGCCAACGTCCTGACTTTC. It is translated as CSVEKSGLSGANVLTF. The gene calls are TRBV29-1 and TRBJ2-6, with TRBD2 as a possible D gene (6 bases). Germline V CDR1 and CDR2: SQVTM, ANQGSEA. Between the trimmed V and J ends, which lost 2 bases and 0 bases, there was a span of 11 bases. The CDR3 contains 16 residues. Filled out from reference TRBV29-1 and TRBJ2-6, the complete variable domain reads SAVISQKPSRDICQRGTSLTIQCQVDSQVTMMFWYRQQPGQSLTLIATANQGSEATYESGFVIDKFPISRPNLTFSTLTVSNMSPEDSSIYLCSVEKSGLSGANVLTFGAGSRLTVL.

In this sample, this clonotype turned up a few times. The CDR3 bases are TGTGCCAGCCGGAGGCAAGGTGAAGAGACCCAGTACTTC. Translated, it gives CASRRQGEETQYF. The V and J genes are TRBV6-1 and TRBJ2-5, with D maybe TRBD2 (5 bases). Trimming removed 8 bases from V and 3 bases from J, with 13 bases in between. The CDR3 length is 13 residues. CDR1 and CDR2 (germline): MNHNS, SASEGT.